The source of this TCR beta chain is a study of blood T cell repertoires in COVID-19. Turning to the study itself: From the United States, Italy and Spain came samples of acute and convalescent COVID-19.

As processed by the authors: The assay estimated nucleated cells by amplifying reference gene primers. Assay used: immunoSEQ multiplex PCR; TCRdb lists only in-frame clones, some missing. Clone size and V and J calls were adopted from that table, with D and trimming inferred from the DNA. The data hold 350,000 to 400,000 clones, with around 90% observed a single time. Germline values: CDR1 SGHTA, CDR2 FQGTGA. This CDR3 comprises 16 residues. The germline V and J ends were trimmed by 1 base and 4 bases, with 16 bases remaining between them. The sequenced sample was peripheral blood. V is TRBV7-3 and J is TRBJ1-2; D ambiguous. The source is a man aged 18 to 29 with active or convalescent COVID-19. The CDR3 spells CASSLMGRLGGYGYTF. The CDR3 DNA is TGTGCCAGCAGCTTAATGGGGAGGCTAGGAGGCTATGGCTACACCTTC.